These T cell receptor beta chains were read from a single sample in a study of blood T cells in healthy people across ages. TCRdb called the 5' RACE reads again in MiXCR, with one record for every CDR3 protein. The sample includes about 1 million distinct CDR3 sequences, under 30% of them seen just once. The same data also contributed to another study, on T cells of mothers and their children.

Sequencing was performed on blood. The receptors derive from a girl aged 2 to 10 in good health. Both conserved end residues are part of each CDR3. D genes are given only for firm matches. A row's size may be missing; if present it is once, few, many or a size class.

>TRBJ1-2|TRBV6-5|few|-
TGTGCCAGCACCAGACCAGGACAGCCTGCCTATGGCTACACCTTC
CASTRPGQPAYGYTF
>TRBJ2-5|TRBV29-1|few|-
TGCAGCGTTGAGGGCTCGGGAGTGGGAGAGACCCAGTACTTC
CSVEGSGVGETQYF
>TRBJ2-5|TRBV20-1|few|-
TGCAGTGCTAGAGATCTGGACAGCCACTTGGAGACCCAGTACTTC
CSARDLDSHLETQYF
>TRBJ2-7|TRBV25-1|-|TRBD2
TGTGCCAGCAGTGAATCAGGCGGGAGGGCCAGGTACGAGCAGTACTTC
CASSESGGRARYEQYF
>TRBJ2-1|TRBV14|-|TRBD2
TGTGCCAGCAGCCAAGTCACGGGAGGGGGATATGAGCAGTTCTTC
CASSQVTGGGYEQFF
>TRBJ2-5|TRBV2|few|-
TGTGCCAGCGGTGATTGGACAGACTTACAAGAGACCCAGTACTTC
CASGDWTDLQETQYF
>TRBJ2-7|TRBV6-5|-|TRBD2
TGTGCCAGCAGTTACTCGACTAGCGGCTCCTACGAGCAGTACTTC
CASSYSTSGSYEQYF
>TRBJ2-7|TRBV20-1|-|TRBD1
TGCAGTGCTATTTCTTACGGGACAGGTTCCTACGAGCAGTACTTC
CSAISYGTGSYEQYF
>TRBJ2-4|TRBV20-1|few|-
TGCAGTGCTGGAGATCGGACAGCCGGTATCTCGAACATTCAGTACTTC
CSAGDRTAGISNIQYF
>TRBJ2-4|TRBV5-6|-|TRBD2
TGTGCCAGCAGCTTGAGACTGGCGGGGGGAGGGAAAAACATTCAGTACTTC
CASSLRLAGGGKNIQYF
>TRBJ2-3|TRBV29-1|many|-
TGCAGCGTTGGCGGACGGACCACAGATACGCAGTATTTT
CSVGGRTTDTQYF
>TRBJ2-1|TRBV7-9|few|-
TGTGCCAGCAGTCAAGTGGGGGTCCTGGGGTACAATGAGCAGTTCTTC
CASSQVGVLGYNEQFF
>TRBJ2-5|TRBV3-1|-|-
TGTGCCAGCAGCCAAAGCTACATCGGCGGAACGAAGGTTGAGACCCAGTACTTC
CASSQSYIGGTKVETQYF
>TRBJ1-6|TRBV7-9|-|-
TGTGCCAGCAGCGGTGGGAATTCACCCCTCCACTTT
CASSGGNSPLHF
>TRBJ2-7|TRBV7-2|few|TRBD2
TGTGCCAGCAGCTTAAGAGCGGGATCTTCCTACGAGCAGTACTTC
CASSLRAGSSYEQYF
>TRBJ2-1|TRBV5-8|few|TRBD2
TGTGCCAGCAGCCGGACTAGCGGGATTTCCTACAATGAGCAGTTCTTC
CASSRTSGISYNEQFF
>TRBJ1-2|TRBV21-1|few|-
TGTGCCAGCAGCAAAGCTCTCAAAAAGAGACCGATGGACTATGGCTACACCTTC
CASSKALKKRPMDYGYTF
>TRBJ1-1|TRBV12-3/TRBV12-4|-|-
TGTGCCAGCAGGACTACAGGGAGGGCTTTCTTT
CASRTTGRAFF
>TRBJ2-3|TRBV7-6|-|-
TGTGCCGGCAGCTTGGATGGGGGAGATCCAGATACGCAGTATTTT
CAGSLDGGDPDTQYF
>TRBJ2-5|TRBV14|-|-
TGTGCCAGCAGCCAAGGTGTCCGGGACCACATCACGGAGACCCAGTACTTC
CASSQGVRDHITETQYF
>TRBJ2-5|TRBV10-2|-|-
TGCGCCAGCAGTGGGTACCTGCAGGGGCAAGAGACCCAGTACTTC
CASSGYLQGQETQYF